This T cell receptor beta chain was recorded in a study of tumor-infiltrating lymphocytes in localized non-small cell lung cancer. Study at large: Tumor tissue and non-adjacent uninvolved lung came from each patient. Notes on the study in general: Different pieces of the same tissue went to different assays, confounding technical variation with intratumor heterogeneity. Tumor T-cell fraction from TCR sequencing was not associated with recurrence-free survival (p = 0.61). Tumors had more T cell infiltration than uninvolved lung, per TCRbeta sequencing and CD3 counts.

The table came from immunoSEQ multiplex PCR; TCRdb's copy has only in-frame clones and leaves some out. The data show about 15,000 clones, 69% seen once. Points on this clone: The antigen remains undetermined.

This CDR3 has 14 residues. CDR1 is MNHEY and CDR2 is SVGAGI in the germline V gene. V lost 8 bases to trimming and J lost 3 bases; unmatched junction nucleotides: 10. This receptor was identified in a human donor with non-small cell lung cancer. The specimen sequenced was lung tumor tissue. The chain has TRBV6-5 and TRBJ2-7, with 7 bases lining up with TRBD2. The CDR3 coding sequence is TGTGCCAGCGCCCGGGAGGAAGGATACTACGAGCAGTACTTC. Translation gives CASAREEGYYEQYF.